The 5 T cell receptor beta chains below come from one sample, sequenced in a study of control samples from healthy donors and cancer patients. Profiled with immunoSEQ multiplex PCR; TCRdb holds only in-frame clones, not every one. The sample yields some 71,000 clones, approximately 89% seen once. Sequencing was performed on PBMCs. Source of these receptors: a man aged 60 to 75 with colorectal cancer.

This clone has a handful of counts. This chain links TRBV2 with TRBJ1-2; possibly TRBD1 for D (6 bases). Between the trimmed V and J ends, which lost 8 bases and 6 bases, there was a span of 16 bases. The CDR3 contains 13 residues. CDR1 is SNHLY and CDR2 is FYNNEI in the germline V gene. The CDR3 DNA follows: TGTGCCAGCGCGAGCCAGGGGAGGGATGGCTACACCTTC. Protein: CASASQGRDGYTF.

V gene TRBV5-1 combines with J gene TRBJ1-5, with D tentatively TRBD1 (5 bases). This CDR3 spans 15 amino acids. V was clipped by 2 bases and J by 0 bases, with 9 bases between them. Germline CDR1 reads SGHRS; CDR2 reads YFSETQ. CDR3 residues: CASSFGTTSNQPQHF. In DNA, the CDR3 is TGCGCCAGCAGCTTTGGGACGACTAGCAATCAGCCCCAGCATTTT.

This clone has only one observation. The V and J genes are TRBV7-9 and TRBJ2-3, with 7 bases matching TRBD1. V shed 2 bases, J shed 2 bases, and the junction held 1 base outside the gene matches. This CDR3 comprises 14 residues. Per germline, CDR1 SEHNR and CDR2 FQNEAQ (reference sequence). Written as DNA, the CDR3 is TGTGCCAGCAGCTTAACAGGGGTCACAGATACGCAGTATTTT. Translating gives CASSLTGVTDTQYF.

The genes are TRBV14 and TRBJ2-1, with 9 nucleotides matching TRBD2. V was clipped by 2 bases and J by 6 bases; unmatched bases: 8. The length of the CDR3 is 16 residues. Germline V gives CDR1 SGHDN, CDR2 FVKESK. The CDR3 protein is CASSQTRGGAPNEQFF. The CDR3 DNA reads TGTGCCAGCAGCCAAACCCGCGGGGGGGCACCCAATGAGCAGTTCTTC.

The chain is built from TRBV7-9 and TRBJ2-1; perhaps D is TRBD1 or TRBD2 (6 bases each). The CDR3 runs 14 residues. Trimming removed 2 bases from V and 10 bases from J, with 15 bases in between. CDR1 is SEHNR, CDR2 FQNEAQ, per germline (reference sequence). The CDR3 sequence: CASSLLFSGQEQFF. The CDR3 coding sequence is TGTGCCAGCAGCTTACTGTTTAGCGGACAGGAGCAGTTCTTC. Full variable domain (remainder filled in from reference TRBV7-9 and TRBJ2-1): DTGVSQNPRHKITKRGQNVTFRCDPISEHNRLYWYRQTLGQGPEFLTYFQNEAQLEKSRLLSDRFSAERPKGSFSTLEIQRTEQGDSAMYLCASSLLFSGQEQFFGPGTRLTVL.